This TCR beta chain was recovered during a study of molecular identifiers for immune sequencing clone quantification. Overall study results and limits: Clones that had above 20 RNA copies took up over 99% of effector molecules but under 1% in naive cells. Reportedly, one cell's Jurkat TCR RNA was detected within one million naive CD8 cells.

MiXCR was run by TCRdb on the PCR reads, yielding one entry per CDR3 protein. The repertoire includes nearly 55,000 distinct CDR3 sequences, roughly 36% of them detected once, and 3.5% to 4% sits in the top ten. CDR1 SGHVS and CDR2 FQNEAQ come from the germline V gene. This CDR3 is 16 amino acids long. Trimming cost V 1 base and J 6 bases, with 15 bases left between them. Note on this clonotype: Its antigen remains unknown. It may be a read error: a sequence one base away is much more abundant.

In the sort, naive CD8 T cells were defined as CD8+CD4-CCR7+CD45RA+. The sequencing sample was made of naive CD8+ T cells from blood, with Jurkat cell RNA spiked in. Subset defined: FACS-sorted CD8+CD4-CCR7+CD45RA+ naive T cells. The V call is TRBV7-8, the J call TRBJ2-2; tentatively, D is TRBD2 (6 bases). The receptor comes from a human donor in good health. Some libraries in this study had Jurkat cell RNA spiked in. The CDR3 DNA reads as TGTGCCAGCAGCTTAGTTACGGGAGCTTCCGCCGGGGAGCTGTTTTTT. Translated, it gives CASSLVTGASAGELFF.